This T cell receptor (beta chain) was documented in a study of blood T cell repertoires in COVID-19. About the research overall: From the United States, Italy and Spain came samples of acute and convalescent COVID-19. The analysed material was cDNA or gDNA that came from T cells, B-cell-depleted T cells, or PBMCs.

The CDR3 sequence is 15 residues long. The V gene end was trimmed by 4 bases and the J gene end by 4 bases; junction bases not matched to a gene: 9. Germline V gene lookup returns CDR1 MNHEY and CDR2 SVGAGI. Per the authors' pipeline: Quantification of nucleated cells was approximated via reference gene primer amplification. The assay was immunoSEQ multiplex PCR, and TCRdb's table has in-frame clones only and misses some. The V and J calls and clone size come from that table; D and trimming were worked out from the DNA. The sample shows a few hundred thousand clones, around 89% of them seen only once. The Seattle site enrolled patients during active infection and followed them longitudinally.

This TCR was sampled from a woman in her thirties with COVID-19, enrolled during active disease. The sequencing sample was made of peripheral blood. The chain employs TRBV6-5 and TRBJ1-2; 7 nucleotides match TRBD1. The CDR3 reads CASSSDRRAAYGYTF. The CDR3 DNA sequence: TGTGCCAGCAGTTCGGACAGGCGAGCCGCCTATGGCTACACCTTC.